One T cell receptor (beta chain) is described in this entry. With V trimmed by 6 bases and J by 10 bases, 11 bases remained unmatched. This CDR3 contains 13 residues. CDR1 is MNHNS, CDR2 SASEGT, per germline. These data are taken from a study of OX40 agonist ivuxolimab in advanced cancers. Study summary: Each patient was given ivuxolimab into a vein every 2 weeks, at 0.01 to 10 mg/kg.

TCRdb keeps only in-frame clones here, not all; method: immunoSEQ multiplex PCR. The sample has around 11,000 clones; about 76% are singletons. This rearrangement joins TRBV6-1 to TRBJ1-2; 7 positions agree with TRBD1. The TCR was taken from an adult with an advanced solid tumor such as melanoma, head and neck, liver or kidney cancer. Material: CD4+ or CD8+ T cells sorted from blood, obtained in a trial of the OX40 agonist ivuxolimab. The CDR3 sequence: CASSDPLTGTYTF. The CDR3, as DNA: TGTGCCAGCAGCGACCCCTTGACAGGGACCTACACCTTC.